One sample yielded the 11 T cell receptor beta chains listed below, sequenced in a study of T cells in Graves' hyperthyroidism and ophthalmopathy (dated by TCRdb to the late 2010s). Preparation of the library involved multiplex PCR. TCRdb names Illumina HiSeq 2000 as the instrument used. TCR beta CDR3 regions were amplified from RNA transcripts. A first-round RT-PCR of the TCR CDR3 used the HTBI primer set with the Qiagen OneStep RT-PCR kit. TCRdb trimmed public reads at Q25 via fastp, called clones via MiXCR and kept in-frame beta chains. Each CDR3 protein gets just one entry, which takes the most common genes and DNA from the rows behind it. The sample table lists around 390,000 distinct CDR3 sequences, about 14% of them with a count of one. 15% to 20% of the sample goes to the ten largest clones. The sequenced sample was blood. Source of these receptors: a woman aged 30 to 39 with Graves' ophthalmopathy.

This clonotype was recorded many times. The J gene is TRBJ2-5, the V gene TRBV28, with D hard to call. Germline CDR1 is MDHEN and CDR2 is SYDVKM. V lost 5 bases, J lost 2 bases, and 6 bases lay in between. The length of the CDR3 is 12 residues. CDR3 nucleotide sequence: TGTGCCAGCAGTGACACGCAAGAGACCCAGTACTTC. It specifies CASSDTQETQYF.

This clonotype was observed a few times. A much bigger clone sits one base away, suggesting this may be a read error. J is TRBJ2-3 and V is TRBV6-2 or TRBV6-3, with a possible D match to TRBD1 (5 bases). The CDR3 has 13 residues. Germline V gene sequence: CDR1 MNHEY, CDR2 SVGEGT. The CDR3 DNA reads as TGTGCCTGCAGAGAGACAGGCACAGATACGCAGTATTTT. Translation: CACRETGTDTQYF.

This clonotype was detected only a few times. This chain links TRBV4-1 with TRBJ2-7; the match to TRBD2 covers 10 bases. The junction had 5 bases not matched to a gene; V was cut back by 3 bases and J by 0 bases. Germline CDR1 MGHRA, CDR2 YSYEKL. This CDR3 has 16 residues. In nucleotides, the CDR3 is TGCGCCAGCAGCCATTCAGGACTAGCGGCCTCCTACGAGCAGTACTTC. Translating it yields CASSHSGLAASYEQYF.

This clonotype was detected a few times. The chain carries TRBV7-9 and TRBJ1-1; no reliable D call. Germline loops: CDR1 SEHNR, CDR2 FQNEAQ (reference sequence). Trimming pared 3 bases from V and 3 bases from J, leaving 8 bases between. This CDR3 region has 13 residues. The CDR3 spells CASSFTADTEAFF. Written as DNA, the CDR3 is TGTGCCAGCAGCTTTACCGCAGACACTGAAGCTTTCTTT.

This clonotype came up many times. In nucleotides, the CDR3 is TGCGCCAGCAGGTACCGTTGTGCCTACGAGCAGTACTTC. Its protein is CASRYRCAYEQYF. The chain employs TRBV10-1 and TRBJ2-7; D is uncertain. V was shortened by 6 bases and J by 2 bases, with 11 bases between the two germline ends. The CDR3 sequence is 13 residues long. The V gene's germline CDR1 is WNHNN and CDR2 SYGVQD (reference sequence).

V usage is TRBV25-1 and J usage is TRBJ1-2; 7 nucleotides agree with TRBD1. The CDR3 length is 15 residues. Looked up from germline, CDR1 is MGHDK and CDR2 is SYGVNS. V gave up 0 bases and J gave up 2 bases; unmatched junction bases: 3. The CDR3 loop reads CASSEYSRGNYGYTF. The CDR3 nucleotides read TGTGCCAGCAGTGAATATTCCAGGGGGAACTATGGCTACACCTTC.

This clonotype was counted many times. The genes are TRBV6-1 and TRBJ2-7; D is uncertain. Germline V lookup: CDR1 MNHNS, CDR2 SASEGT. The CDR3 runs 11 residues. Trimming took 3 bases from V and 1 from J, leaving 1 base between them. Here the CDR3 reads CASSDSYEQYF. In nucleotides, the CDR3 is TGTGCCAGCAGTGATTCCTACGAGCAGTACTTC.

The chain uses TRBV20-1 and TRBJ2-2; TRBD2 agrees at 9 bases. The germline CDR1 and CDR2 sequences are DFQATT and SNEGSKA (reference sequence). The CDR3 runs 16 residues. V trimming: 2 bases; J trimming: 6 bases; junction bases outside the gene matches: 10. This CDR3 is CSARQGSGGKPGELFF. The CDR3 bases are TGCAGTGCTAGACAGGGGAGCGGGGGGAAACCCGGGGAGCTGTTTTTT.

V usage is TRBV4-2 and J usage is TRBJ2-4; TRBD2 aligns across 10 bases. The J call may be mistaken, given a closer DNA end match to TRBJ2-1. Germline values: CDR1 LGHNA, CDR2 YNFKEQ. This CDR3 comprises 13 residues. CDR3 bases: TGTGCCAGCAGCCAAACAGCGGGGGGGGATCAGTTCTTC. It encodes CASSQTAGGDQFF.

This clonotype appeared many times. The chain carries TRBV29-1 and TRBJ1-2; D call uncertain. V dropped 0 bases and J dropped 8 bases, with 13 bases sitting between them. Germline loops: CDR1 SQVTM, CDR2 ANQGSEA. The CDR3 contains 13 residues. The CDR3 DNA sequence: TGCAGCGTTGAAGATCCCGGGCTCCGGGGCTACACCTTC. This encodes CSVEDPGLRGYTF.

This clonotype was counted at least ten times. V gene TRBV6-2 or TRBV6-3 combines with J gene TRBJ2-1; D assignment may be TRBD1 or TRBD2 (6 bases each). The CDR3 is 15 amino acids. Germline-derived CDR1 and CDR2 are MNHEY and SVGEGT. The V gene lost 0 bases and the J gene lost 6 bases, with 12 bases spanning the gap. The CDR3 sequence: CASSYSPGATNEQFF. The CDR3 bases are TGTGCCAGCAGTTACTCACCGGGGGCCACCAATGAGCAGTTCTTC.